These T cell receptor beta chains were read from a single sample in a study of blood T cell repertoires in COVID-19. This table comes from immunoSEQ multiplex PCR, and its TCRdb copy is limited to in-frame clones, with some not included. The data contain approximately 150,000 clones, around 82% of them seen just once; the ten biggest clones take up roughly 19%. The sequencing input was peripheral blood. Source of these receptors: a woman aged 70-85 years who had recovered from COVID-19. The CDR3 runs from the conserved cysteine through the conserved F or W. The order of the fields is V gene, D gene, clone size, CDR3 length, J gene, CDR3 DNA, CDR3 protein. The D gene is left open where the match is weak. Only some rows state a clone size, as once, few, many or a class for expanded clones.

>TRBV5-6|-|-|15|TRBJ2-2
TGTGCCAGCAGGGTACTAGGCCCGAACACCGGGGAGCTGTTTTTT
CASRVLGPNTGELFF
>TRBV12-3/TRBV12-4|-|-|13|TRBJ2-7
TGTGCCAGCAGTTTAGGGTGGCCGCCACGTAAGTACTTC
CASSLGWPPRKYF
>TRBV4-2|TRBD2|few|15|TRBJ2-1
TGTGCCAGCACCCCCCTAAGCGGGGGGGCCGGTGAGCAGTTCTTC
CASTPLSGGAGEQFF
>TRBV18|TRBD1|-|13|TRBJ2-7
TGTGCCAGCTCACCGACAGGGGGTCCGGGGCAGTACTTC
CASSPTGGPGQYF
>TRBV5-1|-|-|15|TRBJ1-4
TGCGCCAGCAACTTGGGTGCGGCAGGAGGTGAAAAACTGTTTTTT
CASNLGAAGGEKLFF
>TRBV24-1|TRBD2|-|16|TRBJ2-3
TGTGCCACCAGTGATAGCGGGAGGCCGGGCGCAGATACGCAGTATTTT
CATSDSGRPGADTQYF
>TRBV19|-|-|14|TRBJ2-7
TGTGCCAGTAGTAAGGGGGGGTCGACGGTAGAGCAGTACTTC
CASSKGGSTVEQYF
>TRBV5-1|TRBD1|-|13|TRBJ2-7
TGCGCCAGCAGCAACAGGGGTTCCTACGAGCAGTACTTC
CASSNRGSYEQYF
>TRBV6-5|-|-|15|TRBJ2-7
TGTGCCAGCAGCCCCGGGGGAGCGGCAACCTACGAGCAGTACTTC
CASSPGGAATYEQYF
>TRBV2|TRBD1|-|14|TRBJ1-4
TGTGCCAGCAGGGGGGACAGGGCTAATGAAAAACTGTTTTTT
CASRGDRANEKLFF
>TRBV11-1|-|-|14|TRBJ1-6
TGTGCCAGCAGCTTCCAGGGCTATAATTCACCCCTCCACTTT
CASSFQGYNSPLHF
>TRBV27|-|-|15|TRBJ2-7
TGTGCCAGCAGGCCCTCCGACAGCTCAGACTACGAGCAGTACTTC
CASRPSDSSDYEQYF
>TRBV20-1|-|-|11|TRBJ1-1
TGCAGTGCGTCCCGGGGCACTGAAGCTTTCTTT
CSASRGTEAFF
>TRBV9|TRBD1|-|15|TRBJ2-7
TGTGCCAGCAGCCCCCGGACAGGGAGCTCCTACGAGCAGTACTTC
CASSPRTGSSYEQYF
>TRBV14|-|-|17|TRBJ1-1
TGTGCCAGCAGCCAAGAGGGGGGTGAGGGGAGGTACACTGAAGCTTTCTTT
CASSQEGGEGRYTEAFF
>TRBV20-1|TRBD1|-|14|TRBJ2-7
TGCAGTGCTAGTGGACAGGTTTCTACCTACGAGCAGTACTTC
CSASGQVSTYEQYF
>TRBV10-3|-|-|12|TRBJ1-6
TGTGCCATCAGCGATAGAGATTCACCCCTCCACTTT
CAISDRDSPLHF
>TRBV21-1|-|once|10|TRBJ1-2
TGTGCCAGCAGGACAGATGGCTACACCTTC
CASRTDGYTF
>TRBV6-1|-|-|12|TRBJ2-3
TGTGCCAGCAGTCTTCTCACAGATACGCAGTATTTT
CASSLLTDTQYF
>TRBV7-4|TRBD1|-|20|TRBJ1-6
TGTGCCAGCAGCTTAGCCGGGACAGGGGTCACCCGGGCCCATAATTCACCCCTCCACTTT
CASSLAGTGVTRAHNSPLHF
>TRBV7-8|-|-|13|TRBJ2-1
TGTGCCAGCAGCCCAGAGGGGGACGGTGAGCAGTTCTTC
CASSPEGDGEQFF
>TRBV9|-|-|14|TRBJ1-5
TGTGCCAGCAGCGAGGGGGGGAGCAATCAGCCCCAGCATTTT
CASSEGGSNQPQHF
>TRBV29-1|-|-|13|TRBJ2-5
TGCAGCGTCCTGACAGGTCCGTCTGGGACCCAGTACTTC
CSVLTGPSGTQYF
>TRBV27|-|-|16|TRBJ1-4
TGTGCCAGCAGTTTATGGGCAGGGGTTGGTAGTGAAAAACTGTTTTTT
CASSLWAGVGSEKLFF
>TRBV27|TRBD1|-|13|TRBJ2-1
TGTGCCAGCAGTTCCGGGACAGGGGACGAGCAGTTCTTC
CASSSGTGDEQFF
>TRBV4-2|TRBD2|once|17|TRBJ2-3
TGTGCCAGCAGCAGCCTGGGGCTAGCGGGAAGTGCGGATACGCAGTATTTT
CASSSLGLAGSADTQYF
>TRBV6-4|TRBD2|-|14|TRBJ2-3
TGTGCCAGCAGCCCCCTAGCGGGCACAGATACGCAGTATTTT
CASSPLAGTDTQYF
>TRBV5-4|TRBD1|-|14|TRBJ1-6
TGTGCCAGCAGCTCTGGACAGGGAAATTCACCCCTCCACTTT
CASSSGQGNSPLHF
>TRBV30|-|-|15|TRBJ2-6
TGTGCCTGGAGTCTTGGCCTGTCTGGGGCCAACGTCCTGACTTTC
CAWSLGLSGANVLTF
>TRBV3-1/TRBV3-2|-|-|13|TRBJ2-7
TGTGCCAGCAGCCAAGATGGCCCCTACGAGCAGTACTTC
CASSQDGPYEQYF
>TRBV7-8|TRBD1|-|14|TRBJ1-2
TGTGCCAGCAGCCTGACAGGGTATCCCTATGGCTACACCTTC
CASSLTGYPYGYTF
>TRBV5-4|TRBD2|-|16|TRBJ2-2
TGTGCCAGCAGCCGCGGCATAGCGGGAGTAGGCGGGGAGCTGTTTTTT
CASSRGIAGVGGELFF
>TRBV20-1|-|-|11|TRBJ1-1
TGCAGTGCTACCGGGAACACTGAAGCTTTCTTT
CSATGNTEAFF
>TRBV6-2/TRBV6-3|-|-|14|TRBJ1-5
TGTGCCAGCAGCCCCGGACACCACAATCAGCCCCAGCATTTT
CASSPGHHNQPQHF
>TRBV5-1|-|-|13|TRBJ1-1
TGCGCCAGCAGCTTGGCCCCTAACACTGAAGCTTTCTTT
CASSLAPNTEAFF
>TRBV25-1|TRBD1|-|16|TRBJ2-5
TGTGCCAGCAGTCCCCGGGACAGGGGTTCAGAGCGGACCCAGTACTTC
CASSPRDRGSERTQYF
>TRBV10-3|TRBD1|-|16|TRBJ1-1
TGTGCCATCAGTGAGTCTGGACCGGGACAGGGCGATGAAGCTTTCTTT
CAISESGPGQGDEAFF
>TRBV7-9|TRBD1|-|14|TRBJ1-2
TGTGCCAGCTCCCCCCGGACAGGGGTCTATGGCTACACCTTC
CASSPRTGVYGYTF
>TRBV27|TRBD1|few|13|TRBJ2-1
TGTGCCAGCAGCGGGGACAGACACAATGAGCAGTTCTTC
CASSGDRHNEQFF
>TRBV11-1|TRBD2|once|15|TRBJ2-7
TGTGCCAGCAGCTGGGGGGGTAAAGGTGTCTACGAGCAGTACTTC
CASSWGGKGVYEQYF
>TRBV30|TRBD1|-|14|TRBJ1-2
TGTGCCTGGAGTGCCTACGGACAGGGCTATGGCTACACCTTC
CAWSAYGQGYGYTF
>TRBV10-1|-|-|14|TRBJ1-4
TGCGCCAGCAGCCCGGGGGGCAGTAATGAAAAACTGTTTTTT
CASSPGGSNEKLFF
>TRBV20-1|-|-|11|TRBJ1-1
TGCAGTGCTACCAAGAGGAACGGGGGGGGATTT
CSATKRNGGGF
>TRBV29-1|-|-|13|TRBJ2-7
TGCAGCGTTGATGGGCAGGGGACCTACGAGCAGTACTTC
CSVDGQGTYEQYF
>TRBV2|TRBD1|-|15|TRBJ2-2
TGTGCCAGCACTTGGACAGGGAGTACCGGGTCGGAGCTGTTTTTT
CASTWTGSTGSELFF
>TRBV6-5|-|-|13|TRBJ2-2
TGTGCCAGCAGCCCACTAGCTCACGGGGAGCTGTTTTTT
CASSPLAHGELFF
>TRBV7-9|TRBD1|-|16|TRBJ1-4
TGTGCCAGCAGCGTAACCGGGACAGGGGATGAGGGAAAACTGTTTTTT
CASSVTGTGDEGKLFF